Following are 5 T cell receptor beta chains from one sample sequenced in a study of neoadjuvant nivolumab and ipilimumab in lung cancer. Data came from immunoSEQ multiplex PCR; TCRdb stores just in-frame clones and leaves some out. In the table there are 15,000 to 20,000 clones, over 70% of which are singletons. Sample: peripheral blood, taken before neoadjuvant nivolumab, alone or with ipilimumab. Source of these receptors: an adult with non-small cell lung cancer.

The chain combines TRBV30 with TRBJ1-1; 8 bases map to TRBD1. Germline V gives CDR1 GTSNPN, CDR2 SVGIG (reference sequence). The CDR3 runs to 12 residues. The trim removed 5 bases at V and 6 bases at J, leaving 5 bases unmatched. CDR3 bases: TGTGCCTGGGACAGGGGTAGAGCTGAAGCTTTCTTT. It is translated as CAWDRGRAEAFF.

The chain uses TRBV29-1 and TRBJ1-2, with TRBD1 identical over 8 bases. The CDR3 runs to 13 residues. Germline V gives CDR1 SQVTM, CDR2 ANQGSEA. J gave up 8 bases and V 3 bases, and 8 bases lay outside the gene matches. The CDR3 spells CSVDGQGAKGYTF. The CDR3 DNA sequence: TGCAGCGTTGACGGACAGGGAGCGAAGGGCTACACCTTC.

The chain employs TRBV13 and TRBJ1-2, with D tentatively TRBD1 (6 bases). V lost 4 bases, J lost 4 bases, and 13 bases lay in between. The CDR3 totals 14 residues. From germline, CDR1 is PRHDT and CDR2 FYEKMQ (reference sequence). The CDR3 loop is CASSSNRVAYGYTF. CDR3 nucleotides: TGTGCCAGCAGCTCCAACAGGGTAGCCTATGGCTACACCTTC.

The CDR3 DNA sequence: TGTGCCAGCTCTGGCTCGCGGGATGAGCAGTTCTTC. It codes for CASSGSRDEQFF. This chain connects TRBV18 to TRBJ2-1, with D maybe TRBD2 (5 bases). CDR1 and CDR2 (germline): KGHSH, LQKENI. V lost 6 bases and J lost 8, with 11 bases in between. The CDR3 is 12 amino acids.

CDR3 amino acids: CASSQKISGTPTDTQYF. The CDR3 DNA reads TGTGCCAGCAGCCAAAAAATTAGCGGGACCCCCACAGATACGCAGTATTTT. The V and J genes are TRBV5-4 and TRBJ2-3, with TRBD2 matching over 8 bases. The J segment lost 2 bases and the V segment lost 4 bases, leaving 12 bases of the junction unmatched. The CDR3 sequence is 17 residues long. Germline V gene lookup returns CDR1 SGHNT and CDR2 YYREEE (reference sequence). Using reference TRBV5-4 and TRBJ2-3 for the parts outside the CDR3, the full variable domain is ETGVTQSPTHLIKTRGQQVTLRCSSQSGHNTVSWYQQALGQGPQFIFQYYREEENGRGNFPPRFSGLQFPNYSSELNVNALELDDSALYLCASSQKISGTPTDTQYFGPGTRLTVL.